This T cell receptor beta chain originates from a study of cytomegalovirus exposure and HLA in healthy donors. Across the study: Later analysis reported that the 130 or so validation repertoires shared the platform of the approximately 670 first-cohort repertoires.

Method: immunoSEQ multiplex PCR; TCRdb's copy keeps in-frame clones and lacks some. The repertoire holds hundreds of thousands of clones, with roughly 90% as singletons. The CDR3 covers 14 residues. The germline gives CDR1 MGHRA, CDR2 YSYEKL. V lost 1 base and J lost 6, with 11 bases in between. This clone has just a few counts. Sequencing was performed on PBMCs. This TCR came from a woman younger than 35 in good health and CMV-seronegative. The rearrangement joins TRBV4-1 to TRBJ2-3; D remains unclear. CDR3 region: CASSQGTSEDTQYF. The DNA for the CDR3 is TGCGCCAGCAGCCAAGGCACGTCCGAGGATACGCAGTATTTT.